The 18 T cell receptor beta chains given below trace back to one sample, sequenced in a study of blood T cell repertoires in COVID-19. The assay was immunoSEQ multiplex PCR, and TCRdb's table has in-frame clones only and misses some. In the table there are tens of thousands of clones, 88% of which are singletons. The sequenced sample consisted of peripheral blood. All receptors come from an older woman with COVID-19, enrolled during active disease.

This clone was seen just once. The genes are TRBV2 and TRBJ1-2; 7 positions match TRBD1. The V gene end was trimmed by 2 bases and the J gene end by 6 bases; junction bases not matched to a gene: 9. Germline assignment: CDR1 SNHLY and CDR2 FYNNEI. The CDR3 runs to 15 residues. CDR3 DNA: TGTGCCAGCAGTGAACAGGGGGTGATGGGTGATGGCTACACCTTC. This codes for CASSEQGVMGDGYTF.

This rearrangement joins TRBV29-1 to TRBJ2-7; D gene unclear. The CDR3 is 12 residues long. CDR1 SQVTM and CDR2 ANQGSEA come from the germline V gene. Trimming took off 4 bases at V and 5 bases at J, with 12 bases between the two ends. The CDR3 sequence: CSVGSGYNEQYF. The CDR3 DNA sequence: TGCAGCGTTGGTTCCGGGTACAACGAGCAGTACTTC.

This clone was counted between two and nine times. The V and J genes are TRBV9 and TRBJ2-7; TRBD2 aligns across 9 bases. V gave up 3 bases and J gave up 4 bases; unmatched junction bases: 11. The CDR3 sequence is 16 residues long. Germline V gene lookup returns CDR1 SGDLS and CDR2 YYNGEE. The CDR3 here is CASSGGLAGGTYEQYF. The DNA of the CDR3 is TGTGCCAGCAGCGGAGGGCTGGCGGGAGGGACATACGAGCAGTACTTC.

V gene TRBV6-1 combines with J gene TRBJ1-4, with 8 bases matching TRBD1. Germline trimming cut 2 bases from V and 2 bases from J; bases unmatched to any gene: 1. Germline CDR1 reads MNHNS; CDR2 reads SASEGT. CDR3 size: 15 residues. In DNA, the CDR3 is TGTGCCAGCAGTGAACAGGGGGCGACTAATGAAAAACTGTTTTTT. Its translation: CASSEQGATNEKLFF.

The chain joins TRBV7-2 to TRBJ1-2, with TRBD1 identical over 8 bases. V lost 5 bases, J lost 0 bases, and 5 bases stayed unmatched. This CDR3 comprises 15 residues. The germline V gene has CDR1 SGHTA and CDR2 FQGNSA. The DNA for the CDR3 is TGTGCCAGCAGCAGGGGACAGGAGACTAACTATGGCTACACCTTC. Translating it yields CASSRGQETNYGYTF. The variable domain in full, completed from reference TRBV7-2 and TRBJ1-2, reads GAGVSQSPSNKVTEKGKDVELRCDPISGHTALYWYRQSLGQGLEFLIYFQGNSAPDKSGLPSDRFSAERTGGSVSTLTIQRTQQEDSAVYLCASSRGQETNYGYTFGSGTRLTVV.

This chain joins TRBV4-1 and TRBJ1-4, with 9 bases aligning to TRBD1. CDR3 length: 15 residues. The V and J ends lost 1 base and 8 bases, in that order; junction bases with no gene match: 5. Germline loops: CDR1 MGHRA, CDR2 YSYEKL. The CDR3: CASSQVGTGSEKLFF. The CDR3 coding sequence is TGCGCCAGCAGCCAAGTGGGGACAGGGTCCGAAAAACTGTTTTTT.

V is TRBV14 and J is TRBJ2-2; 9 bases match TRBD1. This CDR3 spans 15 amino acids. Per germline, CDR1 SGHDN and CDR2 FVKESK. After removal of 6 bases from V and 5 bases from J, the junction contained 7 bases not matched to a gene. CDR3 coding DNA: TGTGCCAGCAGTTCATGGGACAGGGTGACCGGGGAGCTGTTTTTT. Translation: CASSSWDRVTGELFF.

The chain links TRBV7-9 to TRBJ1-1; the match to TRBD1 covers 7 bases. V shed 1 base, J shed 3 bases, and the junction held 11 bases outside the gene matches. This CDR3 region has 17 residues. Germline CDR1 reads SEHNR; CDR2 reads FQNEAQ (reference sequence). CDR3 amino acids: CASSLGQGVFLDTEAFF. Here the CDR3 DNA reads TGTGCCAGCAGCTTAGGACAGGGCGTATTTTTGGACACTGAAGCTTTCTTT.

This clone showed up just once. The chain joins TRBV5-1 to TRBJ2-1; TRBD2 agrees at 8 bases. The CDR3 runs 14 residues. Trimming at V came to 7 bases and at J to 5 bases, leaving 8 bases not matched to a gene. Germline loops: CDR1 SGHRS, CDR2 YFSETQ. The CDR3 nucleotides read TGCGCCAGCCCAGCCGGGACTAGTGACAATGAGCAGTTCTTC. Residues: CASPAGTSDNEQFF.

This rearrangement joins TRBV7-6 to TRBJ2-5, with 14 bases fitting TRBD2. The V and J ends lost 5 bases and 2 bases, in that order; junction bases with no gene match: 4. The CDR3 runs 16 residues. From germline, CDR1 is SGHVS and CDR2 FNYEAQ. CDR3 in amino acids: CASSPRTSGRQETQYF. The CDR3 DNA reads TGTGCCAGCAGCCCTCGGACTAGCGGGAGGCAAGAGACCCAGTACTTC.

V is TRBV10-3 and J is TRBJ2-1, with 8 bases matching TRBD2. The CDR3 runs to 14 residues. Per the germline V gene, CDR1 is ENHRY and CDR2 is SYGVKD. The V segment lost 10 bases and the J segment 4 bases; nucleotides outside the gene matches: 9. The CDR3 region has the DNA TGTGCCACCTTCAGCGGGGGACTTTACAATGAGCAGTTCTTC. Protein: CATFSGGLYNEQFF.

The CDR3 sequence is CASSFALEKLFF. The CDR3 nucleotides read TGTGCCAGCAGTTTTGCGCTTGAAAAACTGTTTTTT. This chain connects TRBV12-3 or TRBV12-4 to TRBJ1-4; D gene ambiguous. There are 12 residues in the CDR3. V lost 3 bases and J 7 bases, leaving 6 bases between the germline ends.

This rearrangement joins TRBV15 to TRBJ1-1; D is ambiguous. Germline CDR1 and CDR2: LNHNV and YYDKDF (reference sequence). The length of the CDR3 is 14 residues. Trimming cost V 0 bases and J 1 base, with 6 bases left between them. CDR3: CATSRDRENTEAFF. CDR3 sequence (DNA): TGTGCCACCAGCAGAGATCGGGAGAACACTGAAGCTTTCTTT.

The V and J genes are TRBV2 and TRBJ2-2; 7 bases are shared with TRBD1. Germline CDR1 is SNHLY and CDR2 is FYNNEI. The CDR3 spans 13 residues. V shed 6 bases, J shed 6 bases, and the junction held 4 bases outside the gene matches. CDR3 region: CASRGQYSGELFF. The CDR3, as DNA: TGTGCCAGCAGGGGACAGTATTCCGGGGAGCTGTTTTTT. The whole variable domain, remainder taken from reference TRBV2 and TRBJ2-2, is EPEVTQTPSHQVTQMGQEVILRCVPISNHLYFYWYRQILGQKVEFLVSFYNNEISEKSEIFDDQFSVERPDGSNFTLKIRSTKLEDSAMYFCASRGQYSGELFFGEGSRLTVL.

This clone appeared once. In DNA form, the CDR3 reads TGTGCCAGCAGTGCAATCCTAGTGGGTGAGCAGTTCTTC. Translation gives CASSAILVGEQFF. This rearrangement joins TRBV12-3 or TRBV12-4 to TRBJ2-1; D call uncertain. The CDR3 is 13 residues long. Trimming cost V 5 bases and J 9 bases, with 14 bases left between them.

The chain has TRBV14 and TRBJ2-3; 8 bases line up with TRBD1. The CDR3 sequence is 16 residues long. Losses at the gene ends were 0 bases for V and 3 bases for J; bases not matched to a gene: 5. Germline V CDR1 and CDR2: SGHDN, FVKESK. The CDR3 DNA reads TGTGCCAGCAGCCAAGAGCAGGGGGCTTGGACAGATACGCAGTATTTT. Its translation is CASSQEQGAWTDTQYF.

The CDR3 protein is CASSVATGVATNEKLFF. CDR3 nucleotides: TGTGCCAGCAGCGTAGCTACGGGAGTGGCAACTAATGAAAAACTGTTTTTT. The chain employs TRBV9 and TRBJ1-4, with D unclear. V lost 0 bases, J lost 0 bases, and 12 bases lay in between. The CDR3 is 17 residues long. Germline V gene sequence: CDR1 SGDLS, CDR2 YYNGEE.

This clone was observed a few times. This chain links TRBV14 with TRBJ1-1; TRBD1 matches 10 bases. The J segment lost 11 bases and the V segment lost 3 bases, leaving 9 bases of the junction unmatched. This CDR3 has 14 residues. From germline, CDR1 is SGHDN and CDR2 FVKESK. The CDR3 loop reads CASSQLGQGRIAFF. DNA for the CDR3: TGTGCCAGCAGCCAGTTGGGACAGGGGAGGATCGCTTTCTTT.